This T cell receptor (beta chain) was documented in a study of PD-1 blockade in classical Hodgkin lymphoma. TCRdb's table, derived via immunoSEQ multiplex PCR, lists solely in-frame clones and lacks some. This table holds under 35,000 clones, 89% found once. Time point given: newly diagnosed, previously untreated cHL patient sample. Starting with thawed PBMCs, CD4+ T cells were purified by magnetic negative selection. This CDR3 is 12 amino acids long. Trimming removed 4 bases at V and 8 bases at J, with 10 bases between. Germline CDR1 is MDHEN and CDR2 is SYDVKM. Input material: CD4+ T cells from blood. The chain combines TRBV28 with TRBJ2-3, with a tentative D call TRBD2 (6 bases). This receptor was taken from a human donor with classical Hodgkin lymphoma. The CDR3 bases are TGTGCCAGCAGTTATGTCGGGAGTACGCAGTATTTT. Residues: CASSYVGSTQYF.